This T cell receptor beta chain originates from a study of blood T cell repertoires in COVID-19. The wider study: Sites in the United States, Italy and Spain provided acute and convalescent COVID-19 samples. PBMCs, B-cell-depleted T cells, or T cells provided the cDNA or gDNA that made up the material.

Per the original methods: Amplification from reference gene primers served as the basis for estimated nucleated cell counts. Produced via immunoSEQ multiplex PCR; TCRdb's table is partial and in-frame only. The DNA was the basis for D and trimming; V, J and clone size are from that table. This sample has over 85,000 clones; 75% to 95% occur once, and the top ten carry roughly 4.3%. Germline CDR1 and CDR2: SSHAT and FNYEAQ (reference sequence). The ends were cut back, 1 base at V and 9 bases at J, with 10 bases in the middle. The CDR3 consists of 13 residues. The rearrangement links TRBV7-7 to TRBJ2-1; D uncertain. The source material was peripheral blood. The clonotype was recovered from a man between 18 and 29 years old with acute or convalescent COVID-19. This chain's CDR3 is CASSLDLSGEQFF. The CDR3 region has the DNA TGTGCCAGCAGCTTAGACCTTTCCGGTGAGCAGTTCTTC.